These T cell receptor beta chains were read from a single sample in a study of early T cells in non-severe SARS-CoV-2 infection. Each CDR3 protein is one row after TCRdb ran MiXCR on the 5' RACE reads. This table holds 50,000 to 65,000 distinct CDR3 sequences, around 13% found once. Sequencing used whole blood. The source is an adult who was a healthcare worker with PCR-confirmed SARS-CoV-2 infection or an uninfected control (not recorded which). Both conserved end residues are part of each CDR3. A D gene is named only where the DNA matches it firmly. A clone size is listed for some rows: how often the clone was seen (once, few, many), or a class if it is expanded.

TRBV15	few	-	TRBJ1-3	CATSRDRFYSGNTIYF	TGTGCCACCAGCAGAGATCGCTTCTACTCTGGAAACACCATATATTTT
TRBV7-9	-	-	TRBJ2-2	CASSRRELFF	TGTGCCAGCAGCCGTAGGGAGCTGTTTTTT
TRBV6-2/TRBV6-3	many	-	TRBJ1-2	CASSFPPGYTF	TGTGCCAGCAGTTTCCCACCTGGCTACACCTTC
TRBV5-1	-	-	TRBJ1-2	CASSSRDTNYGYTF	TGCGCCAGCAGCTCCCGGGACACTAACTATGGCTACACCTTC
TRBV2	-	-	TRBJ2-3	CASLRVSTDTQYF	TGTGCCAGCCTGAGGGTTAGCACAGATACGCAGTATTTT
TRBV6-6	many	-	TRBJ1-2	CASSYSYGGPEHYGYTF	TGTGCCAGCAGTTACTCGTACGGGGGACCCGAACACTATGGCTACACCTTC
TRBV12-3/TRBV12-4	few	TRBD1	TRBJ1-1	CASSLQGAITEAFF	TGTGCCAGCAGTTTACAGGGGGCGATTACTGAAGCTTTCTTT
TRBV11-2	few	TRBD1	TRBJ1-5	CASSRTGNNQPQHF	TGTGCCAGCAGCCGGACAGGGAACAATCAGCCCCAGCATTTT
TRBV14	many	-	TRBJ2-2	CASSHRAGAGAGELFF	TGTGCCAGCAGCCACCGCGCGGGGGCGGGAGCCGGGGAGCTGTTTTTT
TRBV3-1	many	TRBD2	TRBJ2-7	CASSSAAGGNEQYF	TGTGCCAGCAGTTCCGCCGCGGGGGGCAACGAGCAGTACTTC
TRBV11-1	many	-	TRBJ2-3	CASSSGPAVDTQYF	TGTGCCAGCAGCTCCGGGCCCGCGGTGGATACGCAGTATTTT
TRBV6-5	-	-	TRBJ1-1	CASRLELEAFF	TGTGCCAGCAGGTTAGAGCTTGAAGCTTTCTTT
TRBV7-2	few	TRBD2	TRBJ2-3	CASSLASGGPLTDTQYF	TGTGCCAGCAGCTTAGCTAGCGGGGGGCCGTTAACAGATACGCAGTATTTT
TRBV19	many	-	TRBJ2-7	CATSTRSGNEQYF	TGTGCCACCTCCACTCGAAGTGGTAACGAGCAGTACTTC
TRBV5-1	many	TRBD1	TRBJ1-6	CASSIDRGDSPLHF	TGCGCCAGCAGCATCGACAGGGGGGATTCACCCCTCCACTTT
TRBV11-2	-	-	TRBJ2-7	CASSLSLQASYEQYF	TGTGCCAGCAGCTTAAGTTTACAGGCCTCCTACGAGCAGTACTTC
TRBV18	many	-	TRBJ2-7	CASSPGASYEQYF	TGTGCCAGCTCACCGGGGGCCTCCTACGAGCAGTACTTC
TRBV7-9	-	-	TRBJ2-5	CASSPNLVQTQYF	TGTGCCAGCAGCCCCAACCTGGTGCAGACCCAGTACTTC
TRBV9	many	-	TRBJ1-3	CASSVQSSGNTIYF	TGTGCCAGCAGCGTACAGAGCTCTGGAAACACCATATATTTT
TRBV2	-	TRBD1	TRBJ1-2	CASRSNGQDGYTF	TGTGCCAGCAGGAGTAATGGACAGGATGGCTACACCTTC
TRBV6-5	many	TRBD2	TRBJ2-1	CASSYSTSGGPPEQFF	TGTGCCAGCAGTTACTCGACTAGCGGGGGGCCCCCGGAGCAGTTCTTC
TRBV5-6	few	-	TRBJ2-5	CASSLTTGYKTQYF	TGTGCCAGCAGCTTGACGACAGGCTACAAGACCCAGTACTTC
TRBV3-1	few	-	TRBJ1-3	CASSLSVTISGNTIYF	TGTGCCAGCAGCCTTTCCGTAACTATCTCTGGAAACACCATATATTTT
TRBV4-3	few	TRBD1	TRBJ2-7	CASSQGRDRAHEQYF	TGCGCCAGCAGCCAAGGCCGGGACAGGGCCCACGAGCAGTACTTC
TRBV12-3/TRBV12-4	many	-	TRBJ1-4	CASTAQGPEKLFF	TGTGCCAGCACGGCGCAGGGTCCTGAAAAACTGTTTTTT
TRBV20-1	-	-	TRBJ1-2	CSARGTVRYGYTF	TGCAGTGCTAGAGGGACAGTTCGCTATGGCTACACCTTC
TRBV12-3/TRBV12-4	many	-	TRBJ2-7	CASSLDPYEQYF	TGTGCCAGCAGTTTAGATCCCTACGAGCAGTACTTC
TRBV27	few	-	TRBJ2-4	CASSFGRTKNIQYF	TGTGCCAGCAGTTTTGGCAGGACCAAAAACATTCAGTACTTC
TRBV19	few	-	TRBJ2-5	CASSNQRRGSQETQYF	TGTGCCAGTAGTAATCAGAGGAGAGGTTCCCAAGAGACCCAGTACTTC
TRBV6-4	many	TRBD1	TRBJ2-5	CASNGTVKETQYF	TGTGCCAGCAACGGGACAGTAAAAGAGACCCAGTACTTC
TRBV9	-	-	TRBJ2-2	CASSVEDPGTNTGELFF	TGTGCCAGCAGCGTAGAAGACCCAGGGACGAACACCGGGGAGCTGTTTTTT
TRBV12-3/TRBV12-4	many	-	TRBJ1-5	CASSFPGANNQPQHF	TGTGCCAGCAGTTTTCCAGGGGCGAACAATCAGCCCCAGCATTTT
TRBV7-2	few	TRBD2	TRBJ2-2	CASSLEAGETGELFF	TGTGCCAGCAGCTTAGAAGCGGGGGAGACCGGGGAGCTGTTTTTT
TRBV27	many	-	TRBJ1-5	CASSLRLPQPQHF	TGTGCCAGCAGTTTGAGGCTGCCTCAGCCCCAGCATTTT
TRBV7-2	-	-	TRBJ2-1	CASSSIANEQFF	TGTGCCAGCAGCTCAATAGCCAATGAGCAGTTCTTC
TRBV18	few	-	TRBJ1-2	CASSFRDVGYTF	TGTGCCAGCTCGTTCAGGGATGTGGGCTACACCTTC
TRBV9	few	-	TRBJ1-1	CASSITTVNTEAFF	TGTGCCAGCAGCATCACGACAGTGAACACTGAAGCTTTCTTT
TRBV4-1	-	-	TRBJ2-7	CASSHTQGSPYEQYF	TGCGCCAGCAGCCATACCCAGGGCAGCCCCTACGAGCAGTACTTC
TRBV6-2/TRBV6-3	few	-	TRBJ1-1	CASSYTAEAFF	TGTGCCAGCAGTTATACCGCTGAAGCTTTCTTT
TRBV27	-	-	TRBJ1-6	CASSALQGSPPLHF	TGTGCCAGCAGTGCGCTCCAGGGGAGTCCACCCCTCCACTTT
TRBV11-2	many	TRBD2	TRBJ2-1	CASTRVAGGPSEQFF	TGTGCCAGCACCCGAGTAGCGGGGGGGCCTAGTGAGCAGTTCTTC
TRBV7-2	-	TRBD2	TRBJ2-5	CASSLGLAGHKRETQYF	TGTGCCAGCAGCTTAGGACTAGCGGGACATAAACGAGAGACCCAGTACTTC
TRBV10-2	many	-	TRBJ2-7	CASSEEGLAYEQYF	TGCGCCAGCAGTGAGGAGGGGCTGGCCTACGAGCAGTACTTC
TRBV7-9	-	TRBD2	TRBJ2-7	CASSPAGSYEQYF	TGTGCCAGCAGCCCAGCGGGGAGCTACGAGCAGTACTTC
TRBV5-1	few	-	TRBJ1-1	CASSLRQANTEAFF	TGCGCCAGCAGCTTGAGACAGGCGAACACTGAAGCTTTCTTT
TRBV29-1	many	TRBD2	TRBJ2-3	CSVDGGAFGTDTQYF	TGCAGCGTTGACGGGGGGGCGTTTGGCACAGATACGCAGTATTTT
TRBV20-1	few	TRBD2	TRBJ2-7	CSAFRTSGFSSYEQYF	TGCAGTGCTTTTAGGACTAGCGGTTTTAGCTCCTACGAGCAGTACTTC
TRBV10-1	few	TRBD2	TRBJ2-3	CASSERGLAGSSSSTDTQYF	TGCGCCAGCAGTGAGCGGGGACTAGCGGGGTCTTCCAGTAGCACAGATACGCAGTATTTT
TRBV12-3/TRBV12-4	-	TRBD2	TRBJ2-7	CASSSPSGLEIYEQYF	TGTGCCAGCAGTTCCCCGTCTGGACTAGAGATCTACGAGCAGTACTTC
TRBV27	-	-	TRBJ2-5	CASSLVGARETQYF	TGTGCCAGCAGTTTGGTGGGGGCGAGGGAGACCCAGTACTTC
TRBV29-1	few	TRBD1	TRBJ1-1	CSVMTGGPEAFF	TGCAGCGTTATGACAGGGGGCCCTGAAGCTTTCTTT
TRBV20-1	few	-	TRBJ2-3	CSAAGITDTQYF	TGCAGTGCGGCAGGAATTACAGATACGCAGTATTTT
TRBV29-1	many	-	TRBJ1-5	CSVGRDGNQPQHF	TGCAGCGTGGGCCGGGACGGCAATCAGCCCCAGCATTTT
TRBV16	many	TRBD1	TRBJ1-1	CASSAGQPTPKAFF	TGTGCCAGCAGTGCGGGACAGCCAACACCCAAAGCTTTCTTT
TRBV7-2	many	TRBD2	TRBJ2-1	CASSLKAGGLYNEQFF	TGTGCCAGCAGCTTAAAAGCGGGGGGGCTCTACAATGAGCAGTTCTTC
TRBV7-2	many	-	TRBJ1-5	CASSLAYQPQHF	TGTGCCAGCAGCTTAGCCTATCAGCCCCAGCATTTT
TRBV5-1	many	TRBD1	TRBJ2-5	CASSLGQAEQETQYF	TGCGCCAGCAGCTTAGGACAGGCAGAACAAGAGACCCAGTACTTC